This TCR beta chain derives from a study of T cell repertoires in cytomegalovirus infection. General study findings and limits: Carriers of CMV plus the relevant HLA were identified by cumulative public TCR beta family frequency.

TCRdb reprocessed the reads via MiXCR and lists one record per CDR3 protein. The sample records approximately 250,000 distinct CDR3 sequences, around 6.2% being singletons. This clonotype appeared many times. What it binds is not known. The germline V gene encodes CDR1 LNHDA and CDR2 SQIVND (reference sequence). The ends were cut back, 2 bases at V and 1 base at J, with 8 bases in the middle. The CDR3 has 15 amino acids. This clonotype originated in a human donor in good health (CMV status not recorded). Some clones in this sample may be carry-over from other donors' samples. The V gene is TRBV19, the J gene TRBJ2-2; no definite D call. Sequencing used PBMCs. The DNA of the CDR3 is TGTGCCAGTAGTATATTTTTGGGGAACACCGGGGAGCTGTTTTTT. Its translation: CASSIFLGNTGELFF.